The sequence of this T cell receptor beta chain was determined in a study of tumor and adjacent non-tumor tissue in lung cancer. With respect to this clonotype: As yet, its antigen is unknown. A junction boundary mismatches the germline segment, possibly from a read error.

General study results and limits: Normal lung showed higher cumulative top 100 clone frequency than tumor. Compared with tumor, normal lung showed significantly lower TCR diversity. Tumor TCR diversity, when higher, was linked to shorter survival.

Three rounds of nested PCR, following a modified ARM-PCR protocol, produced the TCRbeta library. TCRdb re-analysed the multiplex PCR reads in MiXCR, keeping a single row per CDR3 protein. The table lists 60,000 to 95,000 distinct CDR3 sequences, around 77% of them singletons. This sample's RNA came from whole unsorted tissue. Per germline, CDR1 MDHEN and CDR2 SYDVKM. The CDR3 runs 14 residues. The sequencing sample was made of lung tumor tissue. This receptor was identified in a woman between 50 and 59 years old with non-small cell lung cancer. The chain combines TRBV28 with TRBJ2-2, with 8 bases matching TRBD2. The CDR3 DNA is TGTGCCGGCAGTCCGACTAGCGCGGCCGGGGAGCGGCTTTTT. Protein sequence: CAGSPTSAAGERLF.